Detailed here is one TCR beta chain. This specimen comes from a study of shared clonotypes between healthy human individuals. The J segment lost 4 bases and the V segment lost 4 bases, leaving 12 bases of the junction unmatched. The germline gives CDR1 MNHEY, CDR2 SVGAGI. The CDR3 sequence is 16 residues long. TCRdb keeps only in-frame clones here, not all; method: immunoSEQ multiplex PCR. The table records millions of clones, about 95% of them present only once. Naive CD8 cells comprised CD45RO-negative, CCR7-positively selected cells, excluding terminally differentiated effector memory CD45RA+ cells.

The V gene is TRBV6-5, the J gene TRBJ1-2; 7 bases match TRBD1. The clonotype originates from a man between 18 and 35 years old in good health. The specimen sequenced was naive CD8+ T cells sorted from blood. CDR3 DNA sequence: TGTGCCAGCAGTTCGAGGGGGCGGATCCCCGTCTATGGCTACACCTTC. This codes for CASSSRGRIPVYGYTF.